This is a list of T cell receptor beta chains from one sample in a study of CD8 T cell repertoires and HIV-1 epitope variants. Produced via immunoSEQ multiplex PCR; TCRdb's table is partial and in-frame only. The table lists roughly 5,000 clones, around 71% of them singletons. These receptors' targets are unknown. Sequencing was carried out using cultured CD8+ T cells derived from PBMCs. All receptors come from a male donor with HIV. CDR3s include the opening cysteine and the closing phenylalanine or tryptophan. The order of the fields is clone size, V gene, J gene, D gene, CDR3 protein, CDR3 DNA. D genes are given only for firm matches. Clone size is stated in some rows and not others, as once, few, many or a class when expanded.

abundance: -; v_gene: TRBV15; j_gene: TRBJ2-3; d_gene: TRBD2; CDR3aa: CATSSSLAGLTDTQYF; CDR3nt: TGTGCCACCAGCTCCTCCCTAGCGGGGCTCACAGATACGCAGTATTTT
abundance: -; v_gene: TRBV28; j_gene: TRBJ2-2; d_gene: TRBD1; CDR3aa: CASSFSGSGGNTGELFF; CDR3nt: TGTGCCAGCAGTTTTTCTGGCTCAGGGGGGAACACCGGGGAGCTGTTTTTT
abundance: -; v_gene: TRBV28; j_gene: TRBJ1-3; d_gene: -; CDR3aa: CASLDSSGNTIYF; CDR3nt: TGTGCCAGCCTTGACAGCTCTGGAAACACCATATATTTT
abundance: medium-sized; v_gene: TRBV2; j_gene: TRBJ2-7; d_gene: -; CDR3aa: CASNTLGVYEQYF; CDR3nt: TGTGCCAGCAACACATTAGGAGTCTACGAGCAGTACTTC
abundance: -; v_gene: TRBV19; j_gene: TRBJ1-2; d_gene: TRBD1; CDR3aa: CASSIQTGGYYGYTF; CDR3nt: TGTGCCAGTAGTATACAGACAGGGGGGTACTATGGCTACACCTTC
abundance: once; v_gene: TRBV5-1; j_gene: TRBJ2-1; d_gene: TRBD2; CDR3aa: CASSWERGSYNEQFF; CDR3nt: TGCGCCAGCAGCTGGGAGCGGGGCTCCTACAATGAGCAGTTCTTC
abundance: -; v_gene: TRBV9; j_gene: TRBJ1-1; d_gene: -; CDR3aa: CASSPGGETNTEAFF; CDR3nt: TGTGCCAGCAGCCCAGGCGGGGAAACGAACACTGAAGCTTTCTTT
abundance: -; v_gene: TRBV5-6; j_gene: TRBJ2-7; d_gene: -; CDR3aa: CASGGGGATYEQYF; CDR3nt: TGTGCCAGCGGCGGGGGCGGAGCCACCTACGAGCAGTACTTC
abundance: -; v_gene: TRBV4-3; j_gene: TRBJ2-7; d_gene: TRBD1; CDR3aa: CASSSGTGAYEQYF; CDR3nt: TGCGCCAGCAGTTCCGGGACAGGGGCTTACGAGCAGTACTTC
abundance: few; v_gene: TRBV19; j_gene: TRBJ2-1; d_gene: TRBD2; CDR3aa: CASSITGGSYNEQFF; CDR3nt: TGTGCCAGTAGTATTACGGGAGGCTCCTACAATGAGCAGTTCTTC
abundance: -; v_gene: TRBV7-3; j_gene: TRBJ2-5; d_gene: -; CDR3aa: CASSSQGSVGETQYF; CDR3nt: TGTGCCAGCAGCTCTCAGGGGAGTGTGGGAGAGACCCAGTACTTC
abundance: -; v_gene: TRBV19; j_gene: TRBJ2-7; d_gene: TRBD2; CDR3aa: CASSMGVAGEEQYF; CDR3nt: TGTGCCAGTAGTATGGGGGTAGCGGGAGAAGAGCAGTACTTC
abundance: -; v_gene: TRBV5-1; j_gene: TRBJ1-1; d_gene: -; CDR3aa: CASSLEAEAFF; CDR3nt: TGCGCCAGCAGCTTGGAGGCTGAAGCTTTCTTT
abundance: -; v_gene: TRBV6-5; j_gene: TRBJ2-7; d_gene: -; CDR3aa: CASSLHAYEQYF; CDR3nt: TGTGCCAGCAGTCTACACGCCTACGAGCAGTACTTC
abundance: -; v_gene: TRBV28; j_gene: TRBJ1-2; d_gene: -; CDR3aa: CASSLYSNWNYGYTF; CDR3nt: TGTGCCAGCAGTTTATACTCAAACTGGAACTATGGCTACACCTTC
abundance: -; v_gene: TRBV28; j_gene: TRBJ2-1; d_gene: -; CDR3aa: CASSPTMASYNEQFF; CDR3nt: TGTGCCAGCAGTCCAACGATGGCTTCCTACAATGAGCAGTTCTTC
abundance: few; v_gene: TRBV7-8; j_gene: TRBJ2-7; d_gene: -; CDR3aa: CASSPRAGHYEQYF; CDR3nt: TGTGCCAGCAGCCCAAGGGCGGGGCACTACGAGCAGTACTTC
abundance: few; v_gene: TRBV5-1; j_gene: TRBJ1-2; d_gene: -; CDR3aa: CASREAAGYTF; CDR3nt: TGCGCCAGCAGGGAGGCGGCCGGCTACACCTTC
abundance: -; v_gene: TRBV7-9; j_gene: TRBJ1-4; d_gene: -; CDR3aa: CASSLGLNEKLFF; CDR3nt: TGTGCCAGCAGCTTGGGCTTAAATGAAAAACTGTTTTTT
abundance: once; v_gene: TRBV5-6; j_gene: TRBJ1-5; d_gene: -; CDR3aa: CASSWGPEGQPQHF; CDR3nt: TGTGCCAGCAGCTGGGGACCGGAGGGGCAGCCCCAGCATTTT
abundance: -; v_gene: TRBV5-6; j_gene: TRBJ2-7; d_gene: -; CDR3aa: CASSLGQYLREQYF; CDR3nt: TGTGCCAGCAGCTTGGGACAGTACCTTCGTGAGCAGTACTTC
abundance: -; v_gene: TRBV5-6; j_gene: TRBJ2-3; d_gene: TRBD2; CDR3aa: CASSLVRGGAGYF; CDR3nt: TGTGCCAGCAGCTTGGTACGCGGGGGGGCCGGTTATTTT
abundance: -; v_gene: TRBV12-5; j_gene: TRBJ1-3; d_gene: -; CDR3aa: CASGLDPWEVSGNAIYF; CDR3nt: TGTGCTAGTGGTTTGGACCCTTGGGAGGTCTCTGGAAACGCCATATATTTT
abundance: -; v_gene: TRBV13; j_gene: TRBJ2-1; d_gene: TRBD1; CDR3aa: CASSSPGGLYNEQFF; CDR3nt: TGTGCCAGCAGCTCCCCAGGGGGCCTATACAATGAGCAGTTCTTC
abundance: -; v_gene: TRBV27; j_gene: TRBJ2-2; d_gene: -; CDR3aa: CASSAPGVTGELFF; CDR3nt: TGTGCCAGCAGTGCCCCGGGAGTGACCGGGGAGCTGTTTTTT
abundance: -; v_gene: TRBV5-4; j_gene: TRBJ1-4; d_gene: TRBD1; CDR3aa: CASSVSGTGYEKLFF; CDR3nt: TGTGCCAGCAGCGTTTCCGGGACAGGGTATGAAAAACTGTTTTTT
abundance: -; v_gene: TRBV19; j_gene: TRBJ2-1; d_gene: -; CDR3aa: CASSIPGGEQFF; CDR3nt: TGTGCCAGTAGTATTCCCGGGGGTGAGCAGTTCTTC
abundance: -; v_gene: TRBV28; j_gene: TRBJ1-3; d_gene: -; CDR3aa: CASSLEGVVGNTIYF; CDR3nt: TGTGCCAGCAGTTTAGAGGGGGTTGTTGGAAACACCATATATTTT
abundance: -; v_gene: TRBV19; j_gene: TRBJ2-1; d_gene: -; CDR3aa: CASSIDVQFNEQFF; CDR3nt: TGTGCCAGTAGTATAGATGTCCAGTTCAATGAGCAGTTCTTC
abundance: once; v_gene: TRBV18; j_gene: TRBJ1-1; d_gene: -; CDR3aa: CASSSGVPNTEAFF; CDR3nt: TGTGCCAGCTCATCAGGAGTTCCGAACACTGAAGCTTTCTTT
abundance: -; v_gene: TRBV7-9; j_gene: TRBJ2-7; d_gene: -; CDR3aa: CASRDTNYEQYF; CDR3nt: TGTGCCAGCAGGGACACCAACTACGAGCAGTACTTC
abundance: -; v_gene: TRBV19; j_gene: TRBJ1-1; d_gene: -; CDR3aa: CASTNPGVHTEAFF; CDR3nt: TGTGCCAGTACGAACCCAGGGGTTCACACTGAAGCTTTCTTT
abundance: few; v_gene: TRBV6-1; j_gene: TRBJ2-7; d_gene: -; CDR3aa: CASSDYEPAGAYEQYF; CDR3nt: TGTGCCAGCAGTGATTACGAACCAGCAGGGGCTTACGAGCAGTACTTC
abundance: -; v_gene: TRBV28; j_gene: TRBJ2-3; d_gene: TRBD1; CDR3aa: CASSRGTGSTDTQYF; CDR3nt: TGTGCCAGCAGTCGTGGGACAGGGAGCACAGATACGCAGTATTTT
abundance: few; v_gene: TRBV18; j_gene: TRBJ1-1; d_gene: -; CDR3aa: CASSPTGGITEAFF; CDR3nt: TGTGCCAGCTCACCAACGGGGGGTATCACTGAAGCTTTCTTT
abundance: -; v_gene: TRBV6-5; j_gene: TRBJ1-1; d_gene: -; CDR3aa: CASSYRVGTEAFF; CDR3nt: TGTGCCAGCAGTTACAGGGTGGGCACTGAAGCTTTCTTT
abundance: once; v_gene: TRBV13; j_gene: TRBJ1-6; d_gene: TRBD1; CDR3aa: CASSTTGTGYSPLHF; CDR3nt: TGTGCCAGCAGCACGACCGGGACAGGGTATTCACCCCTCCACTTT
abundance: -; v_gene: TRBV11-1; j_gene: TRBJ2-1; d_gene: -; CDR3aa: CASSLVHPRARNNEQFF; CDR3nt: TGTGCCAGCAGCTTAGTTCACCCACGGGCCCGAAATAATGAGCAGTTCTTC
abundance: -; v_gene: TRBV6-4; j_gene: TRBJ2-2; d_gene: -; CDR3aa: CASRLASTGPNTGELFF; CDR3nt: TGTGCCAGCAGACTCGCATCCACAGGTCCGAACACCGGGGAGCTGTTTTTT
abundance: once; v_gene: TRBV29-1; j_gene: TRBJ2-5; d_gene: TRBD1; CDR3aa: CSVERGTGDVQETQYF; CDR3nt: TGCAGCGTTGAAAGGGGGACAGGGGACGTTCAAGAGACCCAGTACTTC
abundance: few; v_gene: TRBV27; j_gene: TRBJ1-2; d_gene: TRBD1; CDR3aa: CASSLSNRGYGYTF; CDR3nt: TGTGCCAGCAGTTTATCAAACAGGGGTTATGGCTACACCTTC
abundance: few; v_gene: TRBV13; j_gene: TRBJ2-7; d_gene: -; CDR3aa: CASSLVFRDGSSYEQYF; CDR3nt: TGTGCCAGCAGCTTAGTATTCCGGGACGGGAGCTCCTACGAGCAGTACTTC
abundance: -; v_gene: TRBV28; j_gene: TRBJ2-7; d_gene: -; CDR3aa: CASTSDPSYEQYF; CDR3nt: TGTGCCAGCACTTCGGACCCCTCCTACGAGCAGTACTTC
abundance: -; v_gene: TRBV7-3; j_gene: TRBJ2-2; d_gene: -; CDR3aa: CASNNPLTPGELFF; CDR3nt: TGTGCCAGCAACAACCCCTTGACGCCCGGGGAGCTGTTTTTT
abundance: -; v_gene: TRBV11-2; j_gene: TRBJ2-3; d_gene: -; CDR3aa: CSGAEIATDTQYF; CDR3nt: TGTTCGGGAGCGGAGATTGCCACAGATACGCAGTATTTT
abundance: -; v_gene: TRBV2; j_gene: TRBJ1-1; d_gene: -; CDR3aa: CASSEGHLNTEAFF; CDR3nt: TGTGCCAGCAGTGAAGGGCACCTGAACACTGAAGCTTTCTTT
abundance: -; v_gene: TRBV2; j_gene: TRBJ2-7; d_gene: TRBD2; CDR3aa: CASTEWLAGAYEQYF; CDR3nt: TGTGCCAGCACCGAATGGCTAGCGGGGGCCTACGAGCAGTACTTC
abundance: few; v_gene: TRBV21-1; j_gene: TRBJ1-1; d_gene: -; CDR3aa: CASRIQRRGQVPSRANTEAFF; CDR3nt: TGTGCCAGCAGGATACAAAGGAGGGGACAGGTGCCATCCAGAGCGAACACTGAAGCTTTCTTT
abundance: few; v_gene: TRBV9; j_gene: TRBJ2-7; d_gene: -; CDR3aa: CASSDDYLGNYEQYF; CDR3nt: TGTGCCAGCAGCGACGACTACCTTGGGAACTACGAGCAGTACTTC
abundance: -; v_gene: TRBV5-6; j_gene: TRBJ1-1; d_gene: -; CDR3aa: CASSLEYREDTEAFF; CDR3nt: TGTGCCAGCAGCTTGGAATACAGGGAGGACACTGAAGCTTTCTTT
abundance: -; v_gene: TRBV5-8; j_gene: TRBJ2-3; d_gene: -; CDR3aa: CASSTRQTSTDTQYF; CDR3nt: TGTGCCAGCAGCACCCGACAGACGTCCACAGATACGCAGTATTTT
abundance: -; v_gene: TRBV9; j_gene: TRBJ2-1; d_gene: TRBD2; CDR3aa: CASSLGLAGENEQFF; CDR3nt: TGTGCCAGCAGCCTGGGACTAGCGGGAGAAAATGAGCAGTTCTTC
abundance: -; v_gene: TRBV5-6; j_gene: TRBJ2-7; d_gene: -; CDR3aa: CASSLQGISYEQYF; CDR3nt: TGTGCCAGCAGCCTACAGGGAATCTCCTACGAGCAGTACTTC
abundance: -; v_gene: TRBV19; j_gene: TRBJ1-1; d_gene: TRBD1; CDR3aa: CASSPGTGYTEAFF; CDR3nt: TGTGCCAGTAGTCCCGGGACAGGGTACACTGAAGCTTTCTTT
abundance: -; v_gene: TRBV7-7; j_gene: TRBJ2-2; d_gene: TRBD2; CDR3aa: CASSSFPGGNTGELFF; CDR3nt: TGTGCCAGCAGCTCTTTTCCGGGGGGGAACACCGGGGAGCTGTTTTTT
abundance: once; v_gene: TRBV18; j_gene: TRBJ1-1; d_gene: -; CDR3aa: CASSPGANTEAFF; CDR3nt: TGTGCCAGCTCACCTGGCGCGAACACTGAAGCTTTCTTT
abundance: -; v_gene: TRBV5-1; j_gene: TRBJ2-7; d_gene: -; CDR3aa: CASSLEVVSSYEQYF; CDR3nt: TGCGCCAGCAGCTTGGAGGTCGTTTCCTCCTACGAGCAGTACTTC
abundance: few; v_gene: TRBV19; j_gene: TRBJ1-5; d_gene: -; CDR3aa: CASSIDVKPQHF; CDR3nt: TGTGCCAGTAGTATAGATGTAAAGCCCCAGCATTTT
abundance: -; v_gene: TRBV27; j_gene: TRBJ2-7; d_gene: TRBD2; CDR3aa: CASSPSRGELTYEQYF; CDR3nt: TGTGCCAGCAGTCCCTCCCGGGGGGAACTTACCTACGAGCAGTACTTC
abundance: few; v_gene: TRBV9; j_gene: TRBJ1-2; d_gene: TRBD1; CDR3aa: CASNQGAYGYTF; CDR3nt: TGTGCCAGCAACCAGGGGGCTTATGGCTACACCTTC